This TCR beta chain stems from a study of T cell responses to AZD1222 COVID-19 vaccine. Study-wide findings and caveats: There were repertoire samples only from the period after the peak T cell response. Spike-specific TCR breadth and depth went up after people got two AZD1222 doses. Donors were chiefly white British, with a greater number of females, and clonal diversity was perhaps underestimated.

As concerns this clone: The antigen is undetermined.

The repertoire was sequenced with immunoSEQ multiplex PCR; TCRdb's copy has only in-frame clones and lacks some. The sample records around 150,000 clones, around 92% being singletons. This CDR3 has 11 residues. The V gene is TRBV12-2, the J gene TRBJ1-1. TRBV12-2 is a pseudogene segment. The sequence came from an adult who received the AZD1222 COVID-19 vaccine. The specimen was peripheral blood, collected 28 days after the second AZD1222 dose. The CDR3 spells CASRGGPEAFF. The CDR3 DNA follows: TGTGCAAGTCGCGGGGGACCTGAAGCTTTCTTT.